This TCR beta chain stems from a study of ipilimumab plus nivolumab after autologous stem cell transplantation. As for the study in general: Myeloma cases were transplant-naive high-risk or relapsed within 3 years post first autologous transplant. Points from the study as a whole: Per the authors, repertoire, Treg and microbiota data justify further study.

Remarks on this clone: What it binds is unknown.

Starting 14 to 28 days after autologous transplant, ipilimumab 1 mg/kg was given. Patients got 3 mg/kg IV nivolumab weeks 1, 4, 7, 10, then biweekly through week 26. This CDR3 has 14 amino acids. CDR1 is MRHNA, CDR2 SNTAGT, per germline. Losses at the gene ends were 6 bases for V and 5 bases for J; bases not matched to a gene: 5. Method: immunoSEQ multiplex PCR; TCRdb's copy keeps in-frame clones and lacks some. The profile shows about 40,000 clones, about 92% of them singletons. This chain links TRBV6-4 with TRBJ2-1, with 9 nucleotides matching TRBD2. This sequence originates from a male donor with multiple myeloma. The sequences come from PBMCs, collected in a trial of ipilimumab plus nivolumab as post-transplant consolidation. CDR3 in amino acids: CASRNLAGDNEQFF. The CDR3 region has the DNA TGTGCCAGCAGAAATTTAGCGGGAGACAATGAGCAGTTCTTC.